Below are 2 T cell receptor beta chains sequenced from a single sample in a study of early T cells in non-severe SARS-CoV-2 infection. TCRdb processed the 5' RACE reads anew with MiXCR; each CDR3 protein has one entry. This table holds around 61,000 distinct CDR3 sequences, over 12% found once. Specimen: whole blood, collected at baseline. All receptors derive from an adult who was a healthcare worker with PCR-confirmed SARS-CoV-2 infection or an uninfected control (not recorded which).

This chain connects TRBV24-1 to TRBJ2-1; 12 nucleotides align to TRBD2. After removal of 4 bases from V and 6 bases from J, the junction contained 9 bases not matched to a gene. CDR1 is KGHDR and CDR2 is SFDVKD in the germline V gene. The CDR3 is 17 residues long. In DNA form, the CDR3 reads TGTGCCACCAGTGACTCGACACTAGCGGGGGGCTCCAATGAGCAGTTCTTC. It translates to CATSDSTLAGGSNEQFF.

V and J are TRBV4-1 and TRBJ1-2, with D hard to call. Germline loops: CDR1 MGHRA, CDR2 YSYEKL. Trimming stripped 4 bases from V and 7 bases from J, with 7 bases between. This CDR3 comprises 11 residues. The CDR3 region is CASSLQGGYTF. The CDR3 DNA follows: TGCGCCAGCAGCCTGCAAGGTGGCTACACCTTC.